Sequencing of this T cell receptor beta chain was carried out in a study of blood T cell repertoires in COVID-19. At the level of the study: COVID-19 samples, acute and convalescent, were from the United States, Italy and Spain. In each case, the material was cDNA or gDNA derived from T cells, B-cell-depleted T cells, or PBMCs.

Those enrolled in Seattle joined during active infection and were followed longitudinally afterward. Per the original methods: Reference gene primer amplification gave nucleated cell count estimates. The assay was immunoSEQ multiplex PCR, and TCRdb's table has in-frame clones only and misses some. V, J and clone size derive from that table, while D and trimming were established from the DNA sequence. The sample comprises around 100,000 clones, roughly 89% of which are singletons, and under 2% rests with the top ten. Input material: peripheral blood. The source is a woman in her forties or fifties with COVID-19, enrolled during active disease.

The DNA of the CDR3 is TGTGCCAGCAGTTCCGGGGGAAGCTATGGCTACACCTTC. Translation: CASSSGGSYGYTF. The chain uses TRBV28 and TRBJ1-2; possible D gene TRBD1, 5 bases. Germline-derived CDR1 and CDR2 are MDHEN and SYDVKM. The CDR3 spans 13 residues. V was shortened by 4 bases and J by 4 bases, with 10 bases between the two germline ends.